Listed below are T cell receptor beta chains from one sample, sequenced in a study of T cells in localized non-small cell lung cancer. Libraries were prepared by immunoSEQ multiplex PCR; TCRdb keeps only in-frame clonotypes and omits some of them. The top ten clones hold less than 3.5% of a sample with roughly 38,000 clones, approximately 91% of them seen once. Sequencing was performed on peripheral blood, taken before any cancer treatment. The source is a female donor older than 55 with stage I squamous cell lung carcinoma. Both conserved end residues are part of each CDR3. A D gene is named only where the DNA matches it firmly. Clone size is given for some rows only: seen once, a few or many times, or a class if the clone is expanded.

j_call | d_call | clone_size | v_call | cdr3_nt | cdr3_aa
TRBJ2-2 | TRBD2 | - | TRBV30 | TGTGCCTGGACTAGCGGGAGCACCGGGGAGCTGTTTTTT | CAWTSGSTGELFF
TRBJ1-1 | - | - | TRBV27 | TGTGCCAGCAGATTAGGGGCTACTGAAGCTTTCTTT | CASRLGATEAFF
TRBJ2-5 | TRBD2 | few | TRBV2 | TGTGCCAGCCGGGTTAGCGGGAGCTCGGAGACCCAGTACTTC | CASRVSGSSETQYF
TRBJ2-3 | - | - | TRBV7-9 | TGTGCCAGCGGGAGTAAGACAGATACGCAGTATTTT | CASGSKTDTQYF
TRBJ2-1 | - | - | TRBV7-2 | TGTGCCAGCAGCCCGGAGGGACTGGCCTACAATGAGCAGTTCTTC | CASSPEGLAYNEQFF
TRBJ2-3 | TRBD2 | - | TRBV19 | TGTGCCAGTAGTCTAGCGCGGGAGTATCGCACAGATACGCAGTATTTT | CASSLAREYRTDTQYF
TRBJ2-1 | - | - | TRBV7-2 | TGTGCCAGCAGCTTTAGACCCAACAATGAGCAGTTCTTC | CASSFRPNNEQFF
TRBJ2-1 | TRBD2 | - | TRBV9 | TGTGCCAGCAGCGTAGAGGGGACTAGCGGTCCCGTCGAGCAGTTCTTC | CASSVEGTSGPVEQFF
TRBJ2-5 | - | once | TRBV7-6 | TGTGCCAGCAGCTTAATTATACAAGAGACCCAGTACTTC | CASSLIIQETQYF
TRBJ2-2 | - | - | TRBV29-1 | TGCAGCGTTAAACTGCGGTCCGGGGAGCTGTTTTTT | CSVKLRSGELFF
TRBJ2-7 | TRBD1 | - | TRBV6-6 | TGTGCCAGCAGTTCCTCCGGGACAGGGGGCGAGCAGTACTTC | CASSSSGTGGEQYF
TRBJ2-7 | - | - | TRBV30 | TGTGCCTGGGGGAAATACGAGCAGTACTTC | CAWGKYEQYF
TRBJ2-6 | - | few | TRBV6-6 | TGTGCCAGCAGGTCTGGGGCCAACGTCCTGACTTTC | CASRSGANVLTF
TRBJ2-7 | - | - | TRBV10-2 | TGCGCCAGCAGGGACCGGGACTTATACGAGCAGTACTTC | CASRDRDLYEQYF
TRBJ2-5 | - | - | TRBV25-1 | TGTGCCAGCAGTGAATGGAAAGGCGGGCTGGGAGAGACCCAGTACTTC | CASSEWKGGLGETQYF
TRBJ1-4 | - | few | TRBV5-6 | TGTGCCAGCAGCGTCGCCGCGGGCCGCAATGAAAAACTGTTTTTT | CASSVAAGRNEKLFF
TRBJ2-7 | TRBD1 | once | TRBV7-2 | TGTGCCAGCAGCTTAACGCGTCAGGGGGCCAACGAGCAGTACTTC | CASSLTRQGANEQYF
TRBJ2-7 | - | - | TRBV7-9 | TGTGCCAGCAGCACCCCCACGTTAGGGGGAGTCGCCTACGAGCAGTACTTC | CASSTPTLGGVAYEQYF
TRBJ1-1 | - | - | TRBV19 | TGTGCCAGTAATCCCAGAGGGAGGAAGAACACTGAAGCTTTCTTT | CASNPRGRKNTEAFF
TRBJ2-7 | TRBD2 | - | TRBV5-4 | TGTGCCAGCAGCTTGGGACTAGCGGGAGCCTACGAGCAGTACTTC | CASSLGLAGAYEQYF
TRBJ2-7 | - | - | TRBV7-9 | TGTGCCAGCAGCAAAGGACAGACCTACGAGCAGTACTTC | CASSKGQTYEQYF
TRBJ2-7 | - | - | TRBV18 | TGTGCCAGCTCCCCAGAGGCTGGCTACGAGCAGTACTTC | CASSPEAGYEQYF
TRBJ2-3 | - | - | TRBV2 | TGTGCCAGCAGCGGGGGCTGGACCTCTAGCACAGATACGCAGTATTTT | CASSGGWTSSTDTQYF
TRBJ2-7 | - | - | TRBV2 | TGTGCCAGCAGTGAAACAGGGACAACCTACGAGCAGTACTTC | CASSETGTTYEQYF
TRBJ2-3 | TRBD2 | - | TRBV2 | TGTGCCAGCAGTGACCTAGCGGGAGATACGCAGTATTTT | CASSDLAGDTQYF
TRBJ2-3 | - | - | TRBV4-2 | TGTGCCAGCAGCCAAGATTACAGCTCTAGCACAGATACGCAGTATTTT | CASSQDYSSSTDTQYF
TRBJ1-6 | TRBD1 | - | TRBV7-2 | TGTGCCAGCAGCCGAAAGGGACAGGGCGGATCACCCCTCCACTTT | CASSRKGQGGSPLHF
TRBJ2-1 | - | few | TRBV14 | TGTGCCAGCAGCCAAAGCACGGGGCGGAATGAGCAGTTCTTC | CASSQSTGRNEQFF
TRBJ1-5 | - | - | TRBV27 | TGTGCCAGCAGTTTACGACAGGTCAATCAGCCCCAGCATTTT | CASSLRQVNQPQHF
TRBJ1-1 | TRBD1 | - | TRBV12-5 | TGTGCTAGTGGGACAACAGGGGAGCGTAGCGCTGAAGCTTTCTTT | CASGTTGERSAEAFF
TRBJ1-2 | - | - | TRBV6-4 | TGTGCCAGCAGTTCTGACAGGTCCTATGGCTACACCTTC | CASSSDRSYGYTF
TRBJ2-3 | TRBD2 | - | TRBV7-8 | TGTGCCAGCAGCTTACGTTTGACGGGAGGGGGGGATACGCAGTATTTT | CASSLRLTGGGDTQYF
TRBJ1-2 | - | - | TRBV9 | TGTGCCAGCAGCGTAGGTCCCAGGGTAGGGAACTATGGCTACACCTTC | CASSVGPRVGNYGYTF
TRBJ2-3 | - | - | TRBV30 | TGTGCCTGGAGTAGGACAGTCACAGATACGCAGTATTTT | CAWSRTVTDTQYF
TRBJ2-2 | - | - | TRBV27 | TGTGCCAGCAGTTTATCGCCCGACAGGAGAAGGGGGGAGCTGTTTTTT | CASSLSPDRRRGELFF
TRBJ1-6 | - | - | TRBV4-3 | TGCGCCAGCAGCCAAGATTTCAGCAGCTCACCCCTCCACTTT | CASSQDFSSSPLHF
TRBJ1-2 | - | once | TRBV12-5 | TGTGCTAGTGGTTCCCTTTGGGCCGGCTACACCTTC | CASGSLWAGYTF
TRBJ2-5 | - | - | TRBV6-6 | TGTGCCAGCAGTACGTGGACCTCTACATACCAAGAGACCCAGTACTTC | CASSTWTSTYQETQYF
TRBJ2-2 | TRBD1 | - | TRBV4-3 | TGCGCCAGCAGCTCCAGATGGGACAGCAGACCCACCGGGGAGCTGTTTTTT | CASSSRWDSRPTGELFF
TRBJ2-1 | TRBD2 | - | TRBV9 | TGTGCCAGCAGCGTACTTCCCGGACTAGCGCGACCGTCGAATGAGCAGTTCTTC | CASSVLPGLARPSNEQFF
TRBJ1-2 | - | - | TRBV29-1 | TGCAGCGTTTTCGCTAGGGACTATGGCTACACCTTC | CSVFARDYGYTF
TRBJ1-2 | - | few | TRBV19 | TGTGCCAGTAGTTGGCTCGGTGGCTACACCTTC | CASSWLGGYTF
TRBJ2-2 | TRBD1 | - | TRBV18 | TGTGCCAGCTCACCACGGACAGGGGGCCTGTTCGCGAACACCGGGGAGCTGTTTTTT | CASSPRTGGLFANTGELFF
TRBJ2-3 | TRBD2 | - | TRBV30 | TGTGCCTGGAGTCATCTAGCGGGAGGTTTGGCAGATACGCAGTATTTT | CAWSHLAGGLADTQYF
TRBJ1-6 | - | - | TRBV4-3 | TGCGCCAGCAGCCTTGAATCCCCCCGCACCTATAATTCACCCCTCCACTTT | CASSLESPRTYNSPLHF